This paragraph covers one T cell receptor (beta chain) sequence. This sample is drawn from a study of blood T cell repertoires in COVID-19. Profiled with immunoSEQ multiplex PCR; TCRdb holds only in-frame clones, not every one. The sample shows 95,000 to 110,000 clones, 65% to 80% of them seen only once. The CDR3 is made up of 17 amino acids. In germline, CDR1 is SGHRS, CDR2 YFSETQ. Germline trimming cut 2 bases from V and 0 bases from J; bases unmatched to any gene: 9. Sequenced material: peripheral blood. The rearrangement uses TRBV5-1 and TRBJ2-7; TRBD2 agrees at 9 bases. This clonotype was sampled from a man in his 70s with acute or convalescent COVID-19. This chain's CDR3 is CASSFSSSGDFSYEQYF. In nucleotides, the CDR3 is TGCGCCAGCAGCTTTAGTTCTAGCGGGGACTTCTCCTACGAGCAGTACTTC.